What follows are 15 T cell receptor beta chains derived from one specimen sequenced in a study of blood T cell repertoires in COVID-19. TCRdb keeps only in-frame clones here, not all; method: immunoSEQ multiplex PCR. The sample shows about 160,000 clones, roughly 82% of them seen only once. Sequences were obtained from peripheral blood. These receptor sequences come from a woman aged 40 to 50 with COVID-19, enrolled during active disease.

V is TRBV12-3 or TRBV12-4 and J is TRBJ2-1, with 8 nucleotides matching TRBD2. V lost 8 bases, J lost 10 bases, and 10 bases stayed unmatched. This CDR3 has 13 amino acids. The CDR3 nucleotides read TGTGCCAGCGGGCCAGCGGGAGCGTGGGAGCAGTTCTTC. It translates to CASGPAGAWEQFF.

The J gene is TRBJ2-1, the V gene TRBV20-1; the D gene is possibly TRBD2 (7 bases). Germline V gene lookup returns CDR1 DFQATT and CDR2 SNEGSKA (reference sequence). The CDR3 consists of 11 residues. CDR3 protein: CSSRGGGEQFF. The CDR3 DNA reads TGCAGCTCAAGGGGGGGTGGCGAGCAGTTCTTC.

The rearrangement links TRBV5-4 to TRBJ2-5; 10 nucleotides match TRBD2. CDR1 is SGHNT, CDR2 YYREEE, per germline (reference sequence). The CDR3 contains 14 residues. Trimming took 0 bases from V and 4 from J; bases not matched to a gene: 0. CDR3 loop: CASSLGLAGETQYF. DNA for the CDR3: TGTGCCAGCAGCTTGGGACTAGCGGGAGAGACCCAGTACTTC.

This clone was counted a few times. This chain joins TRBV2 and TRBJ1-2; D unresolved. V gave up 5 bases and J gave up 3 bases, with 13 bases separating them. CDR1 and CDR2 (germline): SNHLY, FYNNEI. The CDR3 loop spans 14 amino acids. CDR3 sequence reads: CASSQKRGYYGYTF. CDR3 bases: TGTGCCAGCAGTCAAAAACGGGGTTACTATGGCTACACCTTC.

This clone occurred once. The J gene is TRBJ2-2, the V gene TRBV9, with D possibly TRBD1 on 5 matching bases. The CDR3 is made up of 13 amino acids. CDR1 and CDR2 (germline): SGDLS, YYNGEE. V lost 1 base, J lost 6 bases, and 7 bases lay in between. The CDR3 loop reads CASSVRGSGELFF. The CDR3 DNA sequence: TGTGCCAGCAGCGTAAGGGGCTCCGGGGAGCTGTTTTTT.

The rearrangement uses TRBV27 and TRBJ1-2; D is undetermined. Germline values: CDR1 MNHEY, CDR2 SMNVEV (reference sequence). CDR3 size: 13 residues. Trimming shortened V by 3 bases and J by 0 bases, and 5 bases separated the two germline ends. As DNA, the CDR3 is TGTGCCAGCAGTTTGGGAGCTAACTATGGCTACACCTTC. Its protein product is CASSLGANYGYTF.

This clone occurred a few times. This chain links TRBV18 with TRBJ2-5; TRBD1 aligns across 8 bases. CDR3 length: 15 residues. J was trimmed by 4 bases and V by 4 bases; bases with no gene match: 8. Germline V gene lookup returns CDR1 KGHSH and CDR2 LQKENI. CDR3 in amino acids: CASSRQGSSGETQYF. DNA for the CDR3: TGTGCCAGCTCACGACAGGGGTCGTCAGGAGAGACCCAGTACTTC.

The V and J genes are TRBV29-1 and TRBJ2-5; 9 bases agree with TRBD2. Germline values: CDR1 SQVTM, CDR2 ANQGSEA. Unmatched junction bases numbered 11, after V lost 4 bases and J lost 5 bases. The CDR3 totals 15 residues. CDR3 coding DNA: TGCAGCGTTGTTACTAGCGGGCGAGGGTCGGAGACCCAGTACTTC. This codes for CSVVTSGRGSETQYF.

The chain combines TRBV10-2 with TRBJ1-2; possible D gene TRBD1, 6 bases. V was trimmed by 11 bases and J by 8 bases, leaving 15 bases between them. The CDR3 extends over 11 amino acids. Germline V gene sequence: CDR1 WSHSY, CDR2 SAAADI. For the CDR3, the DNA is TGCGCCGCTGGACAGTGGACGGGCTACACCTTC. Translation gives CAAGQWTGYTF.

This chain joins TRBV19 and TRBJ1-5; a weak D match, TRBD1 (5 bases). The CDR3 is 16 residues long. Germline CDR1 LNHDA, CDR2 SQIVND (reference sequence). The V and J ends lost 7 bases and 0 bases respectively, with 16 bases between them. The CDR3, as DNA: TGTGCCAGTACCCCACTCCCCGACAGTAGCAATCAGCCCCAGCATTTT. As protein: CASTPLPDSSNQPQHF.

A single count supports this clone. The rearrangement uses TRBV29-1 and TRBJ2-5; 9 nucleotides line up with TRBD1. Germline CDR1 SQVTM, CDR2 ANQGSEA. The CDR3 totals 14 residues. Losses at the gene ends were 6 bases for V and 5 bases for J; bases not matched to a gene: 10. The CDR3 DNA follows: TGCAGCGTCGAGCCGGGACAGGGAAAGGAGACCCAGTACTTC. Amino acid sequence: CSVEPGQGKETQYF.

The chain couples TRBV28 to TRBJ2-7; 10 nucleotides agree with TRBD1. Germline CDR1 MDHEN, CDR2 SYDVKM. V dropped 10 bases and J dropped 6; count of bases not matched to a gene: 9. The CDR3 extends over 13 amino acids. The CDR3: CATNRDRGAEQYF. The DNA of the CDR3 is TGTGCCACTAACCGGGACAGGGGTGCCGAGCAGTACTTC.

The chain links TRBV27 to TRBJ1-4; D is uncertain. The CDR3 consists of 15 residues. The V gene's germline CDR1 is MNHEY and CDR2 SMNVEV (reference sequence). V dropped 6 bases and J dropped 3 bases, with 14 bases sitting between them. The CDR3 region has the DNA TGTGCCAGCAGGACTGGAAGAGTCCCTAATGAAAAACTGTTTTTT. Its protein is CASRTGRVPNEKLFF.

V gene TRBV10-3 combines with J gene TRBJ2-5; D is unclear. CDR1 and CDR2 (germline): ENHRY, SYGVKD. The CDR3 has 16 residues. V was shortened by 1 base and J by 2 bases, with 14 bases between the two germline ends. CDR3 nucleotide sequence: TGTGCCATCAGTGAGTTCAACAGACACCAACAAGAGACCCAGTACTTC. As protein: CAISEFNRHQQETQYF.

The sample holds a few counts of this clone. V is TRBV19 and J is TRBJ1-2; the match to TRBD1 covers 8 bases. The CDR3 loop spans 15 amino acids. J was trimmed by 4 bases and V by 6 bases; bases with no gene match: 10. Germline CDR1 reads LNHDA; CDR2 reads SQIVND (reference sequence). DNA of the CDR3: TGTGCCAGTAGCCCCGGGACAGGATTTGGCTATGGCTACACCTTC. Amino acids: CASSPGTGFGYGYTF.